This T cell receptor beta chain was documented in a study of shared clonotypes between healthy human individuals. Study summary: The donor pool was made up of two women and three men aged 18 to 49. Findings of the study overall: Among donors, the sharing of clonotypes was expected to be influenced by sequencing depth.

It was CD45RO-negative cells, positively selected for CCR7, that made up naive CD8 cells, with terminally differentiated effector memory CD45RA+ cells excluded. This clone has just one count. Its matching antigen is unknown. CDR3 size: 15 residues. CDR1 and CDR2 (germline): MNHEY, SMNVEV (reference sequence). V was clipped by 3 bases and J by 3 bases; unmatched bases: 7. The deep-level immunoSEQ assay was used. Some 30,000 T cell genomes (approximately 180 ng DNA) went into each sorted-subset replicate. The assay was immunoSEQ multiplex PCR, and TCRdb's table has in-frame clones only and misses some. This sample yields approximately 2,000,000 clones, of which about 94% are seen a single time; roughly 1.7% belongs to the top ten.

The receptor comes from a man between 18 and 35 years old in good health. Some clones in this sample may be carry-over from other donors' samples. Sequencing was done on a sample of naive CD8+ T cells from PBMCs. V usage is TRBV27 and J usage is TRBJ2-5; 7 bases map to TRBD2. Here the CDR3 reads CASSLGRGVEETQYF. The CDR3 bases are TGTGCCAGCAGTTTGGGGAGGGGCGTAGAAGAGACCCAGTACTTC.